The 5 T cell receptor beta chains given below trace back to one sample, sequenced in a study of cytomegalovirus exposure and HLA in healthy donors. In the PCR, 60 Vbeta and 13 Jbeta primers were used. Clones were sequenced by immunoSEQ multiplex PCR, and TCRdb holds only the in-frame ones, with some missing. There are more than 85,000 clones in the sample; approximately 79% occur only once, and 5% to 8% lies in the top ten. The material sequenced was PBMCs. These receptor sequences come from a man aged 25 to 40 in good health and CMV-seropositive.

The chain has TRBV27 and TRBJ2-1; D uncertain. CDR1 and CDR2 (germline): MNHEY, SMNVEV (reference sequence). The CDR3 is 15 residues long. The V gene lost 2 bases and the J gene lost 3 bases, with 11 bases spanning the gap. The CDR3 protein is CASSLGPRFYNEQFF. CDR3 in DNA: TGTGCCAGCAGTTTAGGCCCCAGGTTCTACAATGAGCAGTTCTTC.

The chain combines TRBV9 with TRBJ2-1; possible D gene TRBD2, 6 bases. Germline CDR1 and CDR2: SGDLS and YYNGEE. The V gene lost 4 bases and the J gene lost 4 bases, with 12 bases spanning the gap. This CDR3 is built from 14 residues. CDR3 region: CASSLGTLYNEQFF. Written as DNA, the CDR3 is TGTGCCAGCAGCCTGGGGACTTTGTACAATGAGCAGTTCTTC. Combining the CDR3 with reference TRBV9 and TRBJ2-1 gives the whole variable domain DSGVTQTPKHLITATGQRVTLRCSPRSGDLSVYWYQQSLDQGLQFLIQYYNGEERAKGNILERFSAQQFPDLHSELNLSSLELGDSALYFCASSLGTLYNEQFFGPGTRLTVL.

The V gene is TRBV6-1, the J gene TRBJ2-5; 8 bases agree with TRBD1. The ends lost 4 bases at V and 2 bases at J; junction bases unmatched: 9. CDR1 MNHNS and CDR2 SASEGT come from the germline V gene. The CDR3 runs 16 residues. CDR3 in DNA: TGTGCCAGCAGTGTCGGCGACAGGGGAACACAAGAGACCCAGTACTTC. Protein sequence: CASSVGDRGTQETQYF.

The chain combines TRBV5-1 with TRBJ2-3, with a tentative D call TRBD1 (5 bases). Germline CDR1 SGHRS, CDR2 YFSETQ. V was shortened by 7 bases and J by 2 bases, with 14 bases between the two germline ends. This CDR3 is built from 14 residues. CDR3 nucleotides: TGCGCCAGCTATCAGGGCTATTCCACAGATACGCAGTATTTT. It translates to CASYQGYSTDTQYF. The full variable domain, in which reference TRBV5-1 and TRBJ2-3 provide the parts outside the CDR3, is KAGVTQTPRYLIKTRGQQVTLSCSPISGHRSVSWYQQTPGQGLQFLFEYFSETQRNKGNFPGRFSGRQFSNSRSEMNVSTLELGDSALYLCASYQGYSTDTQYFGPGTRLTVL.

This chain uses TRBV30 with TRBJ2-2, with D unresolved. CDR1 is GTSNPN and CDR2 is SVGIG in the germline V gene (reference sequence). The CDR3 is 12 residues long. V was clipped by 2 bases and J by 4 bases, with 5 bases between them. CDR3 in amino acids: CAWSTRTGELFF. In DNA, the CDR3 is TGTGCCTGGAGTACGCGCACCGGGGAGCTGTTTTTT.